A selection of T cell receptor beta chains follows, all from one sample in a study of neurological immune-mediated disorders. MiXCR, applied by TCRdb to the 5' RACE reads, yields one record per CDR3 protein. The repertoire holds tens of thousands of distinct CDR3 sequences, 11% seen once, with 3% to 4.5% in the top ten. The sample comprised CD4+ T cells from blood. These receptors all come from a woman in her twenties or thirties with HTLV-1-associated myelopathy (HAM/TSP). The conserved cysteine and the conserved F or W are not part of the CDR3 here. The size of a clone is reported for some rows only, either as once, few or many, or as a class for expanded clones.

TRBV28	TRBJ1-1	many	ASSTAGGGTEAF
TRBV7-9	TRBJ2-3	NA	ASSWTATFMYTQY
TRBV20-1	TRBJ2-4	many	SGVAGGHKNIQY
TRBV5-1	TRBJ2-1	many	ASSLRLAINEQF
TRBV5-1	TRBJ2-3	many	ASSTTGDSTDTQY
TRBV5-1	TRBJ1-5	many	ASSLARGMASNQPQH
TRBV3-1	TRBJ2-3	many	ASSQGGGARTDTQY
TRBV9	TRBJ2-2	NA	ASGGIGLAGGTGELF
TRBV7-9	TRBJ2-1	many	ASSFGTANEQF
TRBV7-8	TRBJ2-5	many	ASSPTRTGGVEQETQY
TRBV20-1	TRBJ2-7	many	SALLAGLHEQY
TRBV7-9	TRBJ2-3	many	ASSLYIAGSTDTQY
TRBV29-1	TRBJ1-5	many	SAGSGTGRNQPQH
TRBV5-1	TRBJ1-6	many	ASSTGRGNSPLH
TRBV5-1	TRBJ1-4	many	ASSGTGITNEKLF
TRBV7-3	TRBJ2-2	many	ASSLQGGGPANTGELF
TRBV7-3	TRBJ2-2	NA	ASSLLGAGEMF
TRBV14	TRBJ2-4	many	ASSQAGGNIQY
TRBV20-1	TRBJ2-5	many	SARGYRVYETQY
TRBV5-6	TRBJ2-3	many	ASNRRVPRTDTQY
TRBV9	TRBJ1-1	many	ASSVATGSEAF
TRBV6-7	TRBJ1-2	NA	ASSYSTRSLYGYT
TRBV5-5	TRBJ1-1	many	ASSRPGGTEAF
TRBV5-1	TRBJ1-2	many	ASSVTGGDSGYT
TRBV20-1	TRBJ2-3	many	SARGPSSADTQY
TRBV9	TRBJ2-3	many	ASSVGPAGDTQY
TRBV4-1	TRBJ2-3	many	ASRPQAYSGGTDTQY
TRBV19	TRBJ1-6	many	ASSISGPRNSPLH
TRBV12-3/TRBV12-4	TRBJ1-4	many	ASSLGPGQKLF
TRBV7-8	TRBJ2-4	many	ASSHRQGKDIQY
TRBV20-1	TRBJ1-1	many	SARDQGYEAF
TRBV15	TRBJ2-6	many	ATSRGQAPSGANVLT
TRBV5-1	TRBJ2-7	many	ASSLGYEQY
TRBV27	TRBJ2-5	NA	ASSYRSLDLQVQTQY
TRBV4-2	TRBJ2-7	many	ASSQDLAGGRSEQY